This TCR beta chain came from a study of blood T cell repertoires in COVID-19. At the level of the study: Acute and convalescent COVID-19 samples came from the United States, Italy and Spain. T cells, B-cell-depleted T cells, or PBMCs supplied cDNA or gDNA.

This CDR3 has 15 residues. Germline loops: CDR1 KGHDR, CDR2 SFDVKD. The V end was cut by 1 base, the J end by 6 bases, with 12 bases between. Authors' processing steps: Estimates of nucleated cell counts were drawn from the amplification of reference gene primers. Only in-frame clones appear in the TCRdb table, and some are missing; sequencing was by immunoSEQ multiplex PCR. The V and J calls and clone size are taken from that table; D and trimming were inferred from the DNA. The sample carries a few hundred thousand clones, around 90% recorded once. Seattle researchers signed up patients amid active infection and tracked them longitudinally. The table lists this clone with a count of one.

Input material: peripheral blood. The chain recombines TRBV24-1 with TRBJ2-1; unclear D gene. The receptor was isolated from a woman under 40 with COVID-19, enrolled during active disease. The CDR3 nucleotides are TGTGCCACCAGTGATTTAAGCACCCCCTCCAATGAGCAGTTCTTC. Its translation is CATSDLSTPSNEQFF.